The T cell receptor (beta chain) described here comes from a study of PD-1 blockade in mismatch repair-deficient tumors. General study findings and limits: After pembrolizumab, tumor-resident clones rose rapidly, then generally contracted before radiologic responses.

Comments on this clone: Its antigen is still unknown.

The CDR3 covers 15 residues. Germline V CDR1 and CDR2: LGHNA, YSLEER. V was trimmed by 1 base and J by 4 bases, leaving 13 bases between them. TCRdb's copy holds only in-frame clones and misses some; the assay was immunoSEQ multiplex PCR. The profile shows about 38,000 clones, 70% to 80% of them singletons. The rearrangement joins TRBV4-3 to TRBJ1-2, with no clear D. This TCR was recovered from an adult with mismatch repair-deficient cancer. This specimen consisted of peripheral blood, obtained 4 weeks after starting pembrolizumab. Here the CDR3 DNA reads TGCGCCAGCAGCCAAGGAATAGCGGGTTCCTATGGCTACACCTTC. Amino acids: CASSQGIAGSYGYTF.